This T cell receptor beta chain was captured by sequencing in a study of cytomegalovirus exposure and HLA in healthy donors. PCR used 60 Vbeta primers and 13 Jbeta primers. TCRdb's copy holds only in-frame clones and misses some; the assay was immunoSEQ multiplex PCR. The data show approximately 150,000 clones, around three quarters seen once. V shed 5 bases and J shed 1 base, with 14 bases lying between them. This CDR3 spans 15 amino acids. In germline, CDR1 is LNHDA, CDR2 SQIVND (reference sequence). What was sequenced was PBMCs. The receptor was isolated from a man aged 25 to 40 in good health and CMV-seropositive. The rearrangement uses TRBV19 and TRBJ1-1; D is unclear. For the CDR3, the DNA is TGTGCCAGTAGTCCGATAGCAGAACCGAACACTGAAGCTTTCTTT. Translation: CASSPIAEPNTEAFF. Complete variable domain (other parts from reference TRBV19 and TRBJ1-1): DGGITQSPKYLFRKEGQNVTLSCEQNLNHDAMYWYRQDPGQGLRLIYYSQIVNDFQKGDIAEGYSVSREKKESFPLTVTSAQKNPTAFYLCASSPIAEPNTEAFFGQGTRLTVV.